The 2 T cell receptor beta chains presented below share a single source sample, sequenced in a study of cytomegalovirus exposure and HLA in healthy donors. The study ran its PCR with 60 Vbeta and 13 Jbeta primers. Data came from immunoSEQ multiplex PCR; TCRdb stores just in-frame clones and leaves some out. The data hold about 130,000 clones, with over 65% observed a single time. Material: PBMCs. All receptors come from a young man in good health and CMV-seropositive.

The chain uses TRBV30 and TRBJ1-2; D is ambiguous. Germline values: CDR1 GTSNPN, CDR2 SVGIG (reference sequence). The CDR3 has 12 amino acids. Trimming removed 2 bases from V and 6 bases from J, with 10 bases in between. CDR3 protein: CAWSPRSDGYTF. CDR3 nucleotides: TGTGCCTGGAGTCCGCGAAGCGATGGCTACACCTTC.

V gene TRBV9 combines with J gene TRBJ2-5; D remains ambiguous. The V end was cut by 3 bases, the J end by 2 bases, with 8 bases between. Germline CDR1 and CDR2: SGDLS and YYNGEE. The CDR3 extends over 13 amino acids. The CDR3 DNA is TGTGCCAGCAGCGGCCAGAGGCAAGAGACCCAGTACTTC. As protein: CASSGQRQETQYF.